The rows below give T cell receptor beta chains drawn from one sample of a study of blood T cell repertoires in COVID-19. This table comes from immunoSEQ multiplex PCR, and its TCRdb copy is limited to in-frame clones, with some not included. The table shows around 270,000 clones, with approximately 90% occurring only once. The specimen was peripheral blood. Every receptor here comes from a man aged 35-49 years with acute or convalescent COVID-19. Both conserved end residues are part of each CDR3. A D gene is named only where the DNA matches it firmly. Not all rows give a size; the values are once, few, many and, for expanded clones, a class.

d_call: NA; clone_size: NA; j_call: TRBJ1-1; v_call: TRBV6-6; cdr3_aa: CAIVSDKVNTEAFF; cdr3_nt: TGTGCCATAGTTAGTGACAAGGTGAACACTGAAGCTTTCTTT
d_call: NA; clone_size: NA; j_call: TRBJ1-3; v_call: TRBV3-1/TRBV3-2; cdr3_aa: CASSPLGQSSGNTIYF; cdr3_nt: TGTGCCAGCAGCCCCCTCGGACAGTCCTCTGGAAACACCATATATTTT
d_call: NA; clone_size: NA; j_call: TRBJ1-5; v_call: TRBV7-2; cdr3_aa: CASSLLVTGGNQPQHF; cdr3_nt: TGTGCCAGCAGCTTATTGGTAACAGGAGGCAATCAGCCCCAGCATTTT
d_call: NA; clone_size: few; j_call: TRBJ1-1; v_call: TRBV12-3/TRBV12-4; cdr3_aa: CASSSQANTEAFF; cdr3_nt: TGTGCCAGCAGTTCGCAGGCAAACACTGAAGCTTTCTTT
d_call: TRBD1; clone_size: NA; j_call: TRBJ2-3; v_call: TRBV5-1; cdr3_aa: CASSSRQGIDTQYF; cdr3_nt: TGCGCCAGCAGCTCGAGACAGGGAATAGATACGCAGTATTTT
d_call: TRBD1; clone_size: NA; j_call: TRBJ1-2; v_call: TRBV7-2; cdr3_aa: CASSPRSGQGHGYTF; cdr3_nt: TGTGCCAGCAGTCCAAGGTCCGGACAGGGTCATGGCTACACCTTC
d_call: NA; clone_size: NA; j_call: TRBJ2-2; v_call: TRBV5-5; cdr3_aa: CASSLTGKENTGELFF; cdr3_nt: TGTGCCAGCAGCTTGACAGGGAAAGAAAACACCGGGGAGCTGTTTTTT
d_call: NA; clone_size: once; j_call: TRBJ1-2; v_call: TRBV19; cdr3_aa: CASSIATEFYGYTF; cdr3_nt: TGTGCCAGTAGTATAGCAACAGAGTTCTATGGCTACACCTTC
d_call: NA; clone_size: NA; j_call: TRBJ2-2; v_call: TRBV6-5; cdr3_aa: CASRPATGYTGELFF; cdr3_nt: TGTGCCAGCAGACCCGCGACAGGTTACACCGGGGAGCTGTTTTTT
d_call: TRBD1; clone_size: NA; j_call: TRBJ1-2; v_call: TRBV3-1/TRBV3-2; cdr3_aa: CASSRGQGYGYTF; cdr3_nt: TGTGCCAGCAGCCGCGGACAGGGGTATGGCTACACCTTC
d_call: TRBD1; clone_size: NA; j_call: TRBJ2-7; v_call: TRBV27; cdr3_aa: CASSLRTGEVYEQYF; cdr3_nt: TGTGCCAGCAGTTTAAGGACAGGGGAGGTCTACGAGCAGTACTTC
d_call: NA; clone_size: NA; j_call: TRBJ2-5; v_call: TRBV5-4; cdr3_aa: CASSFRAPEETQYF; cdr3_nt: TGTGCCAGCAGCTTCAGGGCCCCTGAGGAGACCCAGTACTTC
d_call: TRBD2; clone_size: NA; j_call: TRBJ2-1; v_call: TRBV5-4; cdr3_aa: CASSLELAGGLSYNEQFF; cdr3_nt: TGTGCCAGCAGCTTGGAACTAGCGGGGGGCCTATCCTACAATGAGCAGTTCTTC
d_call: TRBD2; clone_size: NA; j_call: TRBJ2-7; v_call: TRBV4-2; cdr3_aa: CASSQARGRLAGALLPSYEQYF; cdr3_nt: TGTGCCAGCAGCCAAGCGAGGGGCCGACTAGCGGGGGCCCTTTTACCCTCCTACGAGCAGTACTTC
d_call: NA; clone_size: NA; j_call: TRBJ1-6; v_call: TRBV7-6; cdr3_aa: CASSLAEGPNSPLHF; cdr3_nt: TGTGCCAGCAGCTTAGCCGAGGGCCCGAATTCACCCCTCCACTTT
d_call: NA; clone_size: NA; j_call: TRBJ1-2; v_call: TRBV5-5; cdr3_aa: CASSSRAQGTNYGYTF; cdr3_nt: TGTGCCAGCAGCTCCAGAGCGCAGGGTACCAACTATGGCTACACCTTC
d_call: NA; clone_size: NA; j_call: TRBJ1-1; v_call: TRBV5-6; cdr3_aa: CASSLLYQGNTEAFF; cdr3_nt: TGTGCCAGCAGCTTATTATACCAGGGGAACACTGAAGCTTTCTTT
d_call: NA; clone_size: NA; j_call: TRBJ1-5; v_call: TRBV29-1; cdr3_aa: CSVGWGGGNQPQHF; cdr3_nt: TGCAGCGTTGGGTGGGGGGGCGGTAATCAGCCCCAGCATTTT
d_call: NA; clone_size: few; j_call: TRBJ1-5; v_call: TRBV3-1/TRBV3-2; cdr3_aa: CASSLGGNNQPQHF; cdr3_nt: TGTGCCAGCAGCCTCGGGGGAAACAATCAGCCCCAGCATTTT
d_call: NA; clone_size: NA; j_call: TRBJ1-2; v_call: TRBV3-1/TRBV3-2; cdr3_aa: CASSQTAKGGEIDNYGYTF; cdr3_nt: TGTGCCAGCAGCCAAACGGCAAAGGGGGGGGAAATTGACAACTATGGCTACACCTTC
d_call: TRBD1; clone_size: NA; j_call: TRBJ2-2; v_call: TRBV24-1; cdr3_aa: CATSPGQGTGELFF; cdr3_nt: TGTGCCACCAGTCCGGGACAGGGGACCGGGGAGCTGTTTTTT
d_call: NA; clone_size: few; j_call: TRBJ1-5; v_call: TRBV30; cdr3_aa: CAWSVGGRQPQHF; cdr3_nt: TGTGCCTGGAGTGTGGGGGGTAGGCAGCCCCAGCATTTT
d_call: NA; clone_size: NA; j_call: TRBJ1-4; v_call: TRBV14; cdr3_aa: CASSQSFTVTGEKLFF; cdr3_nt: TGTGCCAGCAGTCAGAGTTTTACAGTAACGGGGGAAAAACTGTTTTTT
d_call: NA; clone_size: once; j_call: TRBJ1-1; v_call: TRBV10-2; cdr3_aa: CASNTAGARGAFF; cdr3_nt: TGCGCCAGCAACACAGCAGGGGCCCGAGGAGCTTTCTTT
d_call: NA; clone_size: NA; j_call: TRBJ1-2; v_call: TRBV27; cdr3_aa: CASRAPGANYGYTF; cdr3_nt: TGTGCCAGCAGGGCCCCCGGGGCTAACTATGGCTACACCTTC
d_call: NA; clone_size: NA; j_call: TRBJ1-2; v_call: TRBV2; cdr3_aa: CASHGGDHGYTF; cdr3_nt: TGTGCCTCGCACGGGGGGGATCATGGCTACACCTTC
d_call: NA; clone_size: NA; j_call: TRBJ1-2; v_call: TRBV5-6; cdr3_aa: CASSSSGEVLLSRYTF; cdr3_nt: TGTGCCAGCAGCTCCTCGGGAGAAGTGCTGTTATCCCGCTACACCTTC
d_call: TRBD2; clone_size: NA; j_call: TRBJ2-5; v_call: TRBV6-5; cdr3_aa: CASSYGLAAYIETQYF; cdr3_nt: TGTGCCAGCAGTTACGGACTAGCGGCCTACATAGAGACCCAGTACTTC
d_call: TRBD1; clone_size: NA; j_call: TRBJ1-1; v_call: TRBV6-1; cdr3_aa: CASSEYRGSLDTEAFF; cdr3_nt: TGTGCCAGCAGTGAATACAGGGGTAGTTTGGACACTGAAGCTTTCTTT
d_call: TRBD1; clone_size: NA; j_call: TRBJ1-2; v_call: TRBV29-1; cdr3_aa: CSVGASRQGPVGYTF; cdr3_nt: TGCAGCGTTGGAGCCAGTCGACAGGGGCCTGTTGGCTACACCTTC
d_call: NA; clone_size: NA; j_call: TRBJ1-6; v_call: TRBV6-5; cdr3_aa: CASSLSTAYNSPLHF; cdr3_nt: TGTGCCAGCAGCCTCTCGACAGCCTATAATTCACCCCTCCACTTT
d_call: TRBD1; clone_size: NA; j_call: TRBJ1-2; v_call: TRBV14; cdr3_aa: CASSHRTGGRGYTF; cdr3_nt: TGTGCCAGCAGCCACCGGACAGGGGGCCGTGGCTACACCTTC
d_call: TRBD1; clone_size: few; j_call: TRBJ1-4; v_call: TRBV9; cdr3_aa: CASSAEQGGREKLFF; cdr3_nt: TGTGCCAGCAGCGCCGAACAGGGGGGACGGGAAAAACTGTTTTTT
d_call: NA; clone_size: NA; j_call: TRBJ1-2; v_call: TRBV3-1/TRBV3-2; cdr3_aa: CASSQISTHGYTF; cdr3_nt: TGTGCCAGCAGCCAAATCTCTACCCATGGCTACACCTTC
d_call: NA; clone_size: NA; j_call: TRBJ1-6; v_call: TRBV5-1; cdr3_aa: CASSLDRPPNSPLHF; cdr3_nt: TGCGCCAGCAGCTTGGACAGGCCCCCTAATTCACCCCTCCACTTT
d_call: TRBD1; clone_size: NA; j_call: TRBJ2-5; v_call: TRBV29-1; cdr3_aa: CSVGGGQGETQYF; cdr3_nt: TGCAGCGTTGGGGGAGGACAGGGCGAGACCCAGTACTTC
d_call: NA; clone_size: NA; j_call: TRBJ1-1; v_call: TRBV6-1; cdr3_aa: CASSELGGTEAFF; cdr3_nt: TGTGCCAGCAGTGAATTAGGGGGCACTGAAGCTTTCTTT
d_call: TRBD1; clone_size: NA; j_call: TRBJ1-6; v_call: TRBV5-1; cdr3_aa: CASSSDRAFNSPLHF; cdr3_nt: TGCGCCAGCAGCTCGGACAGGGCGTTTAATTCACCCCTCCACTTT
d_call: TRBD1; clone_size: NA; j_call: TRBJ2-5; v_call: TRBV12-3/TRBV12-4; cdr3_aa: CASSLRDRETQYF; cdr3_nt: TGTGCCAGCAGTCTCAGGGACAGAGAGACCCAGTACTTC